This T cell receptor beta chain was recorded in a study of neoadjuvant anti-PD-1 for oral cavity cancer. The overall study: Nivolumab at 3 mg/kg was mostly given biweekly, three to four doses, pre-surgery. Non-progressing patients received a fourth nivolumab dose near day 43, then surgery on days 50-56.

Study outcomes and limitations: TCR analyses covered only three patients per response group.

Cohort: HPV-negative, locally advanced oral cavity squamous cell carcinoma patients. Profiled with immunoSEQ multiplex PCR; TCRdb holds only in-frame clones, not every one. This sample yields about 16,000 clones, of which under 75% are seen a single time; approximately 3% belongs to the top ten. As for this clone: The antigen is unknown.

Germline CDR1 reads PRHDT; CDR2 reads FYEKMQ (reference sequence). The CDR3 length is 14 residues. Trimming pared 3 bases from V and 3 bases from J, leaving 9 bases between. This specimen consisted of PBMCs, obtained before nivolumab (anti-PD-1) treatment. The chain couples TRBV13 to TRBJ2-1, with D maybe TRBD1 (6 bases). This sequence was found in a person between 40 and 85 years old with oral cavity squamous cell carcinoma. The CDR3 DNA reads TGTGCCAGCAGCTTGAAGGGGGTCTACAATGAGCAGTTCTTC. Protein: CASSLKGVYNEQFF. Complete variable domain (other parts from reference TRBV13 and TRBJ2-1): AAGVIQSPRHLIKEKRETATLKCYPIPRHDTVYWYQQGPGQDPQFLISFYEKMQSDKGSIPDRFSAQQFSDYHSELNMSSLELGDSALYFCASSLKGVYNEQFFGPGTRLTVL.